The 4 T cell receptor beta chains below come from one sample, sequenced in a study of OX40 agonist ivuxolimab in advanced cancers. Some clones are missing from TCRdb's copy, which holds only in-frame ones; the method was immunoSEQ multiplex PCR. The sample includes some 21,000 clones, roughly 80% of them seen just once. The source material was CD4+ or CD8+ T cells sorted from blood, sampled in a trial of the OX40 agonist ivuxolimab. These receptors were collected from an adult with an advanced solid tumor such as melanoma, head and neck, liver or kidney cancer.

In this sample, this clone turned up a few times. The rearrangement links TRBV28 to TRBJ1-1; D is perhaps TRBD1 (6 bases). The V end was cut by 2 bases, the J end by 5 bases, with 6 bases between. CDR1 MDHEN and CDR2 SYDVKM come from the germline V gene. This CDR3 has 12 residues. In nucleotides, the CDR3 is TGTGCCAGCAGTTTAAGGGGGACTGAAGCTTTCTTT. Translated, it gives CASSLRGTEAFF.

The chain joins TRBV7-9 to TRBJ2-7; no clear D gene. In germline, CDR1 is SEHNR, CDR2 FQNEAQ (reference sequence). CDR3 length equals 16 residues. Trimming removed 5 bases at V and 2 bases at J, with 19 bases between. This CDR3 is CASSAPGDVSPYEQYF. In nucleotides, the CDR3 is TGTGCCAGCAGCGCCCCAGGAGACGTTTCTCCCTACGAGCAGTACTTC.

In its sample, this clone was seen a few times. The CDR3 DNA follows: TGTGCCAGCTCACCACCACCTAGCGCCACCGGGGAGCTGTTTTTT. The encoded protein is CASSPPPSATGELFF. The J gene is TRBJ2-2, the V gene TRBV18; the D gene is possibly TRBD2 (6 bases). This CDR3 is 15 amino acids long. Trimming removed 0 bases at V and 4 bases at J, with 9 bases between. Germline lookup yields CDR1 KGHSH and CDR2 LQKENI.

The chain has TRBV11-2 and TRBJ2-7, with 9 bases lining up with TRBD2. The V segment lost 1 base and the J segment 3 bases; nucleotides outside the gene matches: 1. This CDR3 has 14 amino acids. From germline, CDR1 is SGHAT and CDR2 FQNNGV. The chain's CDR3 is CASSLGSGGYEQYF. CDR3 in DNA: TGTGCCAGCAGCTTAGGTAGCGGGGGCTACGAGCAGTACTTC. Variable domain in full (rest from reference TRBV11-2 and TRBJ2-7): EAGVAQSPRYKIIEKRQSVAFWCNPISGHATLYWYQQILGQGPKLLIQFQNNGVVDDSQLPKDRFSAERLKGVDSTLKIQPAKLEDSAVYLCASSLGSGGYEQYFGPGTRLTVT.